This is a list of T cell receptor beta chains from one sample in a study of cytomegalovirus exposure and HLA in healthy donors. Only in-frame clones appear in the TCRdb table, and some are missing; sequencing was by immunoSEQ multiplex PCR. The sample includes 240,000 or so clones, 70% to 90% seen only once; the top ten take around 8%. Material: PBMCs. These receptors all come from a woman in her sixties or seventies in good health and CMV-seropositive. CDR3s include the opening cysteine and the closing phenylalanine or tryptophan. D genes are given only for firm matches. Size is stated for part of the rows, as once, few or many counts, or as a class when the clone is expanded.

J: TRBJ1-1; V: TRBV6-1; D: NA; size: NA; DNA: TGTGCCAGCAGTGAAATCTTTATGAACACTGAAGCTTTCTTT; CDR3: CASSEIFMNTEAFF
J: TRBJ2-5; V: TRBV9; D: NA; size: NA; DNA: TGTGCCAGCAGCTCCGGACTGAGGGAGACCCAGTACTTC; CDR3: CASSSGLRETQYF
J: TRBJ2-1; V: TRBV6-1; D: TRBD1; size: few; DNA: TGTGCCAGCAGCCTTGGACAGGCCTACAATGAGCAGTTCTTC; CDR3: CASSLGQAYNEQFF
J: TRBJ2-7; V: TRBV27; D: TRBD2; size: few; DNA: TGTGCCAGCAGTTTAACTAGCGGGAGCTCCTACGAGCAGTACTTC; CDR3: CASSLTSGSSYEQYF
J: TRBJ2-2; V: TRBV29-1; D: NA; size: few; DNA: TGCAGCGTCCTATCCACCGGGGAGCTGTTTTTT; CDR3: CSVLSTGELFF
J: TRBJ2-3; V: TRBV10-3; D: NA; size: NA; DNA: TGTGCCATCAGTGAGGTTGCGGGAACAGATACGCAGTATTTT; CDR3: CAISEVAGTDTQYF
J: TRBJ2-2; V: TRBV7-2; D: TRBD1; size: NA; DNA: TGTGCCAGCAGCCATCCCCCAGGGGGCTTAGAGCTGTTTTTT; CDR3: CASSHPPGGLELFF
J: TRBJ1-1; V: TRBV13; D: NA; size: NA; DNA: TGTGCCAGCAGCGGTCAAGGGGGAGCTGAAGCTTTCTTT; CDR3: CASSGQGGAEAFF
J: TRBJ2-5; V: TRBV28; D: TRBD1; size: NA; DNA: TGTGCCAGCAGATCTTCGGGACAGGGGCCAGAGACCCAGTACTTC; CDR3: CASRSSGQGPETQYF
J: TRBJ2-1; V: TRBV7-9; D: TRBD2; size: NA; DNA: TGTGCCAGCCTAGCACGGACTAGCGGGCACAATGAGCAGTTCTTC; CDR3: CASLARTSGHNEQFF
J: TRBJ2-3; V: TRBV9; D: NA; size: NA; DNA: TGTGCCAGCAGCGTAGGAAACAGCCACACAGATACGCAGTATTTT; CDR3: CASSVGNSHTDTQYF
J: TRBJ2-7; V: TRBV25-1; D: TRBD1; size: NA; DNA: TGTGCCAGCAGTGCCCGGGACAGGGGTAACGAGCAGTACTTC; CDR3: CASSARDRGNEQYF
J: TRBJ2-1; V: TRBV5-1; D: TRBD1; size: few; DNA: TGCGCCAGCAGCTTGGGACAGGGTCTCTACAATGAGCAGTTCTTC; CDR3: CASSLGQGLYNEQFF
J: TRBJ2-7; V: TRBV27; D: TRBD1; size: NA; DNA: TGTGCCAGCAGTTTAACGACCGGGGGACAGGGTTTTTACGGGCAGTACTTC; CDR3: CASSLTTGGQGFYGQYF
J: TRBJ2-5; V: TRBV5-1; D: TRBD1; size: NA; DNA: TGCGCCAGCAGCCGGGACAGGGGGGTGCGAGAGACCCAGTACTTC; CDR3: CASSRDRGVRETQYF
J: TRBJ2-1; V: TRBV7-6; D: TRBD2; size: NA; DNA: TGTGCCAGCAGCCGGACTAGCGGGAGGGGAAGGAGTGAGCAGTTCTTC; CDR3: CASSRTSGRGRSEQFF
J: TRBJ1-4; V: TRBV5-4; D: TRBD1; size: NA; DNA: TGTGCCAGCGGTGACCGGGACAGGGTGGCTGAAAAACTGTTTTTT; CDR3: CASGDRDRVAEKLFF
J: TRBJ2-6; V: TRBV28; D: TRBD2; size: NA; DNA: TGTGCCAGCAGCTTAGCGGGAGTCGGGGCCAACGTCCTGACTTTC; CDR3: CASSLAGVGANVLTF
J: TRBJ1-2; V: TRBV5-4; D: TRBD1; size: NA; DNA: TGTGCCAGCAGCCCGGTCCGGACAGGGGAAGACTTTGGCTACACCTTC; CDR3: CASSPVRTGEDFGYTF
J: TRBJ1-1; V: TRBV6-5; D: NA; size: few; DNA: TGTGCCAGTTCCCGGACAGCAAACACTGAAGCTTTCTTT; CDR3: CASSRTANTEAFF
J: TRBJ2-5; V: TRBV9; D: NA; size: NA; DNA: TGTGCCAGCAGCCCGCTGGCTAGACAAGAGACCCAGTACTTC; CDR3: CASSPLARQETQYF
J: TRBJ1-3; V: TRBV9; D: NA; size: NA; DNA: TGTGCCAGCAGCGTAGAACAGGTCTCTGGAAACACCATATATTTT; CDR3: CASSVEQVSGNTIYF
J: TRBJ1-1; V: TRBV6-5; D: NA; size: NA; DNA: TGTGCCAGCAGTTACTCCCACTCGGGGGAAACTGAAGCTTTCTTT; CDR3: CASSYSHSGETEAFF
J: TRBJ2-1; V: TRBV5-1; D: NA; size: NA; DNA: TGCGCCAGCAGCTTGGTAGCGGAGTACAATGAGCAGTTCTTC; CDR3: CASSLVAEYNEQFF
J: TRBJ2-2; V: TRBV5-8; D: NA; size: NA; DNA: TGTGCCAGCAGCTTACAGGGTCCCGGGGAGCTGTTTTTT; CDR3: CASSLQGPGELFF
J: TRBJ2-4; V: TRBV5-5; D: NA; size: once; DNA: TGTGCCAGCAGCCTCGGGCACACCAGCTCCGCCGGGAAATACTTC; CDR3: CASSLGHTSSAGKYF
J: TRBJ2-1; V: TRBV7-9; D: NA; size: NA; DNA: TGTGCCAGCAGCCAGAGGGCTGAGCAGTTCTTC; CDR3: CASSQRAEQFF
J: TRBJ2-1; V: TRBV6-4; D: NA; size: NA; DNA: TGTGCCAGCAGTGAATGGCGGAACAATGAGCAGTTCTTC; CDR3: CASSEWRNNEQFF
J: TRBJ1-1; V: TRBV30; D: TRBD1; size: NA; DNA: TGTGCCTGCATCTTTAAAGGGGGACAGGGACGTGGTGAAGCTTTCTTT; CDR3: CACIFKGGQGRGEAFF
J: TRBJ1-1; V: TRBV11-3; D: NA; size: NA; DNA: TGTGCCAGCAGTCGGGGGGTTAGGGACACTGAAGCTTTCTTT; CDR3: CASSRGVRDTEAFF
J: TRBJ1-5; V: TRBV18; D: TRBD1; size: NA; DNA: TGTGCCAGCTCACCGCGGGGACAGACCCTAAATCAGCCCCAGCATTTT; CDR3: CASSPRGQTLNQPQHF
J: TRBJ2-3; V: TRBV2; D: TRBD2; size: once; DNA: TGTGCCAGCAAGATTAGAGCGGGAGGGGGAACAGATACGCAGTATTTT; CDR3: CASKIRAGGGTDTQYF
J: TRBJ1-5; V: TRBV4-1; D: TRBD1; size: few; DNA: TGCGCCAGCAGCCAGGGGCCCGGGACAGCAAATCAGCCCCAGCATTTT; CDR3: CASSQGPGTANQPQHF
J: TRBJ2-3; V: TRBV9; D: NA; size: NA; DNA: TGTGCCAGCAGCGGACAGCTCGATCCTAGCACAGATACGCAGTATTTT; CDR3: CASSGQLDPSTDTQYF
J: TRBJ1-3; V: TRBV5-1; D: NA; size: NA; DNA: TGCGCCAGCAGCATAACAGGGACTGGAAACACCATATATTTT; CDR3: CASSITGTGNTIYF
J: TRBJ2-1; V: TRBV5-1; D: TRBD2; size: NA; DNA: TGCGCCAGCAGCTTGATAGGACTAGCGGGAAGAGGTGAGCAGTTCTTC; CDR3: CASSLIGLAGRGEQFF
J: TRBJ2-7; V: TRBV19; D: TRBD2; size: NA; DNA: TGTGCCAGTAGTATTACTAGCGGGAACGAGCAGTACTTC; CDR3: CASSITSGNEQYF
J: TRBJ2-7; V: TRBV6-5; D: NA; size: NA; DNA: TGTGCCAGCAGAGTCAGGGGGGTCGGGACCTACGAGCAGTACTTC; CDR3: CASRVRGVGTYEQYF
J: TRBJ2-7; V: TRBV10-3; D: NA; size: few; DNA: TGTGCCATCAGTGAGTCCCGGGGGGCTTCCTACGAGCAGTACTTC; CDR3: CAISESRGASYEQYF
J: TRBJ2-7; V: TRBV27; D: TRBD2; size: once; DNA: TGTGCCAGCAAACCAAGCGGGAGGATATACGAGCAGTACTTC; CDR3: CASKPSGRIYEQYF
J: TRBJ1-1; V: TRBV27; D: NA; size: NA; DNA: TGTGCCAGCAGTTTAGCGGGGGGACGGGCTGAAGCTTTCTTT; CDR3: CASSLAGGRAEAFF
J: TRBJ2-1; V: TRBV4-2; D: NA; size: once; DNA: TGTGCCAGCAGCCAAGATGGTGAGGCCTCCTACAATGAGCAGTTCTTC; CDR3: CASSQDGEASYNEQFF
J: TRBJ2-7; V: TRBV6-1; D: NA; size: NA; DNA: TGTGCCAGCAGTGACAGCAGCCAGGGGTACGAGCAGTACTTC; CDR3: CASSDSSQGYEQYF
J: TRBJ2-3; V: TRBV5-1; D: NA; size: NA; DNA: TGCGCCAGCAGCTTAGCGGGTGCCACAGATACGCAGTATTTT; CDR3: CASSLAGATDTQYF
J: TRBJ2-3; V: TRBV7-3; D: TRBD2; size: NA; DNA: TGTGCCAGCAGCTCGGGACTAGGGAGAGAGGATACGCAGTATTTT; CDR3: CASSSGLGREDTQYF
J: TRBJ2-7; V: TRBV5-4; D: NA; size: NA; DNA: TGTGCCAGCAGGGAGAACTCCTACGAGCAGTACTTC; CDR3: CASRENSYEQYF
J: TRBJ2-7; V: TRBV6-6; D: NA; size: NA; DNA: TGTGCCAGCAGTTACTCCCGGCAGGGGGAGGACGAGCAGTACTTC; CDR3: CASSYSRQGEDEQYF
J: TRBJ2-7; V: TRBV6-6; D: NA; size: NA; DNA: TGTGCCAGCAGTTACGGACTCGGCTACGAGCAGTACTTC; CDR3: CASSYGLGYEQYF
J: TRBJ1-5; V: TRBV7-8; D: TRBD1; size: NA; DNA: TGTGCCAGCAGCTTAGGCAGGGGGCCGCGTCAGCCCCAGCATTTT; CDR3: CASSLGRGPRQPQHF
J: TRBJ2-7; V: TRBV6-1; D: TRBD2; size: NA; DNA: TGTGCCAGCAGTGAAATGACTAGCGGGACAGAGGAGCAGTACTTC; CDR3: CASSEMTSGTEEQYF
J: TRBJ2-3; V: TRBV28; D: TRBD2; size: NA; DNA: TGTGCCAGCAGTTTAAGTACTAGCGGGAAAACAGATACGCAGTATTTT; CDR3: CASSLSTSGKTDTQYF
J: TRBJ2-2; V: TRBV7-3; D: NA; size: NA; DNA: TGTGCCAGCAGCCCACGTCCGACAGTTCTCACCGGGGAGCTGTTTTTT; CDR3: CASSPRPTVLTGELFF
J: TRBJ2-7; V: TRBV10-3; D: NA; size: NA; DNA: TGTGCCATCAGAGGGGGGGAGTCCTACGAGCAGTACTTC; CDR3: CAIRGGESYEQYF